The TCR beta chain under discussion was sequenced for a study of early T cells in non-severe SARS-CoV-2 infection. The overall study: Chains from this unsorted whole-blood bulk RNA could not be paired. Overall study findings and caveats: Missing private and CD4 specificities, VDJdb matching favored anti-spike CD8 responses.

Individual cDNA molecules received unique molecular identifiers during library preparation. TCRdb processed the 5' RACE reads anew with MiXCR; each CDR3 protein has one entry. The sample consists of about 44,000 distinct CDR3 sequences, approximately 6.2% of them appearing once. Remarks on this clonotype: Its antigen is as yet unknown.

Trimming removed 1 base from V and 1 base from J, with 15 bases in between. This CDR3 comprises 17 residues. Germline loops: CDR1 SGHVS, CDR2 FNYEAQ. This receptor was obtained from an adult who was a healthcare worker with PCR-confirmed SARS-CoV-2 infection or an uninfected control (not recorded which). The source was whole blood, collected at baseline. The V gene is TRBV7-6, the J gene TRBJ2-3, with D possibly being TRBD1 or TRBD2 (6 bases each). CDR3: CASSLGGGTRGTDTQYF. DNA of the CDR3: TGTGCCAGCAGCTTAGGAGGGGGGACTCGCGGCACAGATACGCAGTATTTT.